The rows below give T cell receptor beta chains drawn from one sample of a study of response to subunit inactivated influenza vaccine. A single record per CDR3 protein comes from TCRdb applying MiXCR to the RT-PCR reads. The sample lists approximately 530,000 distinct CDR3 sequences; 7.6% were seen once. Here the sequenced sample was PBMCs from blood, taken about 23 months after vaccination. These receptors came from a man between 50 and 75 years old who received an inactivated influenza vaccine. The CDR3 runs from the conserved cysteine through the conserved F or W. A D gene is named only where the DNA matches it firmly. Size is stated for part of the rows, as once, few or many counts, or as a class when the clone is expanded.

v_gene,len,abundance,d_gene,j_gene,CDR3aa,CDR3nt
TRBV27,14,-,TRBD1,TRBJ1-1,CASSLSGQGGEAFF,TGTGCCAGCAGTTTATCGGGACAGGGGGGTGAAGCTTTCTTT
TRBV4-2,16,-,TRBD2,TRBJ2-1,CASSQEIRGTSGEQFF,TGTGCCAGCAGCCAAGAAATCCGGGGTACTAGCGGTGAGCAGTTCTTC
TRBV4-1,16,-,TRBD2,TRBJ2-7,CASSPRRSGRSYEQYF,TGCGCCAGCAGCCCACGGCGGAGCGGGAGATCCTACGAGCAGTACTTC
TRBV7-6,12,-,TRBD1,TRBJ1-1,CASGTGNTEAFF,TGTGCCAGCGGGACAGGGAACACTGAAGCTTTCTTT
TRBV4-3,17,many,TRBD1,TRBJ2-5,CASSQDRWDRAQETQYF,TGCGCCAGCAGCCAAGATCGGTGGGACAGGGCCCAAGAGACCCAGTACTTC
TRBV11-1,16,many,TRBD2,TRBJ2-3,CASSLALAGRTDTQYF,TGTGCCAGCAGCTTAGCCCTAGCGGGGCGCACAGATACGCAGTATTTT
TRBV7-9,14,few,-,TRBJ2-1,CASRHNRETDEQFF,TGTGCCAGCAGGCACAACAGAGAGACTGATGAGCAGTTCTTC
TRBV20-1,15,few,TRBD2,TRBJ2-5,CSARGLAGSIETQYF,TGCAGTGCTAGGGGACTAGCGGGGTCGATCGAGACCCAGTACTTC
TRBV12-3/TRBV12-4,15,-,-,TRBJ2-3,CASSLVWKGTDTQYF,TGTGCCAGCAGTTTGGTTTGGAAAGGTACAGATACGCAGTATTTT
TRBV9,15,few,-,TRBJ2-7,CASSVGLLADYEQYF,TGTGCCAGCAGCGTAGGTCTACTAGCAGACTACGAGCAGTACTTC
TRBV5-8,13,many,-,TRBJ2-3,CASSGGTPDTQYF,TGTGCCAGCAGCGGCGGGACGCCAGATACGCAGTATTTT
TRBV28,16,-,TRBD1,TRBJ2-6,CASSATGKAGANVLTF,TGTGCCAGCAGTGCGACAGGGAAGGCTGGGGCCAACGTCCTGACTTTC
TRBV6-1,15,-,-,TRBJ1-1,CASNPRRDFGTEAFF,TGTGCCAGCAACCCGAGAAGGGATTTTGGCACTGAAGCTTTCTTT
TRBV20-1,12,many,TRBD1,TRBJ1-6,CSPRQGNSPLHF,TGCAGTCCCCGACAGGGAAATTCACCCCTCCACTTT
TRBV6-7,18,many,TRBD2,TRBJ2-3,CASSHGLAGATSTDTQYF,TGTGCCAGCAGTCACGGACTAGCGGGGGCTACTAGCACAGATACGCAGTATTTT
TRBV10-3,15,few,-,TRBJ1-4,CAISASGGINEKLFF,TGTGCCATCAGTGCCTCTGGGGGGATTAATGAAAAACTGTTTTTT
TRBV20-1,16,once,-,TRBJ2-1,CSARDPEGGSYNEQFF,TGCAGCGCCAGGGACCCCGAGGGCGGGTCCTACAATGAGCAGTTCTTC
TRBV3-1,19,few,-,TRBJ2-3,CASSQGRRPVAADTDTQYF,TGTGCCAGCAGCCAAGGTCGGCGGCCGGTAGCCGCGGACACGGATACGCAGTATTTT
TRBV20-1,12,many,-,TRBJ2-3,CSARGSTDTQYF,TGCAGTGCTAGAGGCAGCACAGATACGCAGTATTTT
TRBV20-1,17,few,TRBD1,TRBJ2-1,CSAGGKQDRAWNNEQFF,TGCAGTGCTGGGGGCAAACAGGACAGGGCTTGGAACAATGAGCAGTTCTTC
TRBV12-3/TRBV12-4,14,many,TRBD1,TRBJ1-5,CASRGTAEYQPQHF,TGTGCCAGCAGGGGGACAGCAGAGTATCAGCCCCAGCATTTT
TRBV25-1,13,few,-,TRBJ2-7,CASSELGRDEQYF,TGTGCCAGCAGTGAATTAGGCAGGGACGAGCAGTACTTC
TRBV29-1,13,-,-,TRBJ2-5,CSVELNIQETQYF,TGCAGCGTTGAATTGAACATCCAAGAGACCCAGTACTTC
TRBV7-9,12,few,-,TRBJ2-4,CASSLASDIQYF,TGTGCCAGCAGCTTAGCGTCGGACATTCAGTACTTC
TRBV5-1,15,few,TRBD2,TRBJ2-3,CASSFPGGITDTQYF,TGCGCCAGCAGCTTTCCGGGAGGGATCACAGATACGCAGTATTTT
TRBV20-1,14,many,-,TRBJ2-1,CSARDIPVGDEQFF,TGCAGTGCTAGAGATATACCTGTTGGGGATGAGCAGTTCTTC
TRBV11-3,16,-,TRBD2,TRBJ2-1,CASSQGGGAPYNEQFF,TGTGCCAGCAGCCAGGGCGGGGGGGCCCCCTACAATGAGCAGTTCTTC
TRBV5-1,12,-,-,TRBJ2-1,CASSYPTNEQFF,TGCGCCAGCAGCTACCCAACTAATGAGCAGTTCTTC
TRBV7-8,15,-,TRBD2,TRBJ2-7,CASSPSGRTHYEQYF,TGTGCCAGCAGTCCTAGCGGGAGGACGCACTACGAGCAGTACTTC
TRBV20-1,10,few,TRBD1,TRBJ1-1,CRVQGVEAFF,TGCAGAGTTCAGGGGGTTGAAGCTTTCTTT
TRBV20-1,15,few,TRBD1,TRBJ2-7,CSARPTGEGRHEQYF,TGCAGTGCTAGACCGACAGGGGAAGGTCGGCACGAGCAGTACTTC
TRBV19,14,few,TRBD1,TRBJ2-2,CASSIRQGGGELFF,TGTGCCAGTAGTATACGACAGGGCGGCGGGGAGCTGTTTTTT
TRBV6-2/TRBV6-3,15,few,TRBD1,TRBJ2-7,CASSSRQGVPVRQYF,TGTGCCAGCAGTTCCAGACAGGGGGTCCCTGTTCGGCAGTACTTC
TRBV7-6,18,-,TRBD1,TRBJ2-1,CASSSLRGGRDSYNEQFF,TGTGCCAGCAGCTCTTTACGAGGGGGCAGGGACTCCTACAATGAGCAGTTCTTC
TRBV19,14,-,-,TRBJ2-1,CASSAQTGLNEQFF,TGTGCCAGTAGTGCACAGACAGGTCTTAATGAGCAGTTCTTC
TRBV7-9,13,many,-,TRBJ1-6,CASSLDYNSPLHF,TGTGCCAGCAGCCTAGACTATAATTCACCCCTCCACTTT
TRBV24-1,14,few,-,TRBJ2-1,CATSDSGAYNEQFF,TGTGCCACCAGTGATTCGGGGGCCTACAATGAGCAGTTCTTC
TRBV28,15,-,-,TRBJ2-4,CASRSQGGAKNIQYF,TGTGCCAGCAGGTCCCAGGGGGGAGCCAAAAACATTCAGTACTTC
TRBV12-3/TRBV12-4,13,many,-,TRBJ2-2,CASSLSVTGELFF,TGTGCCAGCAGTTTATCTGTCACCGGGGAGCTGTTTTTT
TRBV30,16,many,TRBD1,TRBJ1-3,CAWSAHRTGFGNTIYF,TGTGCCTGGAGTGCCCACCGGACAGGGTTTGGAAACACCATATATTTT
TRBV20-1,18,few,-,TRBJ2-3,CSARDPIARLASTDTQYF,TGCAGTGCTAGAGATCCAATCGCTCGCCTAGCAAGCACAGATACGCAGTATTTT
TRBV7-2,15,once,TRBD2,TRBJ2-7,CASSPAWTSGSPQYF,TGTGCCAGCAGCCCGGCGTGGACTAGCGGGAGCCCTCAGTACTTC
TRBV25-1,16,few,TRBD1,TRBJ2-7,CASSELGRGINYEQYF,TGTGCCAGCAGTGAATTGGGCAGGGGGATCAACTACGAGCAGTACTTC
TRBV7-8,18,few,-,TRBJ2-3,CASSKPPLLGRLTDTQYF,TGTGCCAGCAGCAAACCCCCACTCCTCGGACGGCTCACAGATACGCAGTATTTT
TRBV12-3/TRBV12-4,14,-,-,TRBJ2-1,CASSLDISYNEQFF,TGTGCCAGCAGTTTGGACATCTCCTACAATGAGCAGTTCTTC
TRBV4-3,15,few,-,TRBJ1-1,CASSQDQGSPTEAFF,TGCGCCAGCAGCCAAGATCAGGGCAGTCCCACTGAAGCTTTCTTT
TRBV20-1,14,-,-,TRBJ1-5,CSARDLQGIQPQHF,TGCAGTGCTAGAGATCTGCAGGGTATTCAGCCCCAGCATTTT
TRBV5-1,16,-,-,TRBJ2-2,CASSLEGQSYTGELFF,TGCGCCAGCAGCTTGGAGGGCCAGAGTTACACCGGGGAGCTGTTTTTT
TRBV10-2,14,-,-,TRBJ2-1,CASRERTTYNEQFF,TGCGCCAGCAGGGAACGTACTACTTACAATGAGCAGTTCTTC